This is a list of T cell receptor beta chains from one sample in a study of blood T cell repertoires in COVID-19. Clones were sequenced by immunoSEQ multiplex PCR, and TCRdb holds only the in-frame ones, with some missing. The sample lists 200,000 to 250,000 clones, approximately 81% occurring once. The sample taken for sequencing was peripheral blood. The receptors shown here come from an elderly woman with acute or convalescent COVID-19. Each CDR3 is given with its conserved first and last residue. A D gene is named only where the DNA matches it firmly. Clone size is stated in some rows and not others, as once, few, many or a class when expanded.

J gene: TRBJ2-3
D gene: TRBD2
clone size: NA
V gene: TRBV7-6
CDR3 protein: CASSREGEGTDTQYF
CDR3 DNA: TGTGCCAGCAGCCGGGAGGGGGAGGGCACAGATACGCAGTATTTT

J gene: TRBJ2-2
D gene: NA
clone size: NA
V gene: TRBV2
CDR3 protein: CASTTIGSNTGELFF
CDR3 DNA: TGTGCCAGCACCACTATCGGTTCGAACACCGGGGAGCTGTTTTTT

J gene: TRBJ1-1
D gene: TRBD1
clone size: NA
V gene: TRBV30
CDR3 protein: CAWSSGQGFEAFF
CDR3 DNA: TGTGCCTGGAGTTCCGGACAGGGTTTTGAAGCTTTCTTT

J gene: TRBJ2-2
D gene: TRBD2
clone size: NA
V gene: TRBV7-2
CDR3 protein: CASSPRGGAKYGELFF
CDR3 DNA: TGTGCCAGCAGCCCCCGGGGGGGGGCAAAGTACGGGGAGCTGTTTTTT

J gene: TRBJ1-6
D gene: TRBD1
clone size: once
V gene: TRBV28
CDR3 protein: CASSLDTGAFYNSPLHF
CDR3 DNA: TGTGCCAGCAGTTTAGATACAGGGGCTTTCTATAATTCACCCCTCCACTTT

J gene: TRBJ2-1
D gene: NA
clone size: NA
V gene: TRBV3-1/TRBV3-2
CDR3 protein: CASSQRNLNNEQFF
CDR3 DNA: TGTGCCAGCAGCCAACGCAACTTAAACAATGAGCAGTTCTTC

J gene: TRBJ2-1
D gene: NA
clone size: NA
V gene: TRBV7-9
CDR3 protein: CASSLDLDNEQFF
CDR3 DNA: TGTGCCAGCAGCTTGGACTTAGACAATGAGCAGTTCTTC

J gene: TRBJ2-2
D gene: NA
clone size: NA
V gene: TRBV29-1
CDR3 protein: CSVAWDFGGGELFF
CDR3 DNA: TGCAGCGTGGCGTGGGACTTCGGGGGCGGGGAGCTGTTTTTT

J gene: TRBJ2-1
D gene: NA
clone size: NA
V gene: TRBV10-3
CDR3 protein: CAISGEYNEQFF
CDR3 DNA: TGTGCCATCAGTGGCGAATACAATGAGCAGTTCTTC

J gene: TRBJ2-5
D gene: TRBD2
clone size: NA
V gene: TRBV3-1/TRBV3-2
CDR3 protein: CASIAGSGGTETQYF
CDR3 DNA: TGTGCCAGCATCGCGGGTAGCGGGGGTACAGAGACCCAGTACTTC

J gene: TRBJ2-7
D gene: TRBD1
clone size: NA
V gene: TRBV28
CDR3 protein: CASRGGQAPYEQYF
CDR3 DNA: TGTGCCAGCAGGGGGGGACAGGCTCCCTACGAGCAGTACTTC

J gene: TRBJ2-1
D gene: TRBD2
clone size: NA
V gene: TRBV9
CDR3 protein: CASSPGGGSPYNEQFF
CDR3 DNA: TGTGCCAGCAGCCCTGGGGGGGGGTCCCCCTACAATGAGCAGTTCTTC

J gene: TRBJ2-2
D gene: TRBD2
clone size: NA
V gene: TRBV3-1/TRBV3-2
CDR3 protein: CASSQDSLAGALANTGELFF
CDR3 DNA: TGTGCCAGCAGCCAAGACTCTCTAGCGGGGGCCCTCGCGAACACCGGGGAGCTGTTTTTT

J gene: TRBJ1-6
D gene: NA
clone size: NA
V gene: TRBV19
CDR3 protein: CASSIQGRGSPLHF
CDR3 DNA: TGTGCCAGTAGTATCCAGGGTAGGGGGTCACCCCTCCACTTT

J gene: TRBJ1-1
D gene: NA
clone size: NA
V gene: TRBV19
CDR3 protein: CASSPDGGNTEAFF
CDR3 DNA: TGTGCCAGTAGCCCCGACGGAGGGAACACTGAAGCTTTCTTT

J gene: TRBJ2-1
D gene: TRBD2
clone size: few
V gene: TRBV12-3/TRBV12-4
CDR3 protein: CASSLAGGNEQFF
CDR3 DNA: TGTGCCAGCAGTTTAGCGGGGGGGAATGAGCAGTTCTTC

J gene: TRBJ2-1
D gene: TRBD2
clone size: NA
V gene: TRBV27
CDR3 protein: CASRRGAGTSGGDEQFF
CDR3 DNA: TGTGCCAGCAGACGAGGCGCCGGGACTAGCGGGGGGGACGAGCAGTTCTTC